Presented here are 24 T cell receptor beta chains from one specimen sequenced in a study of monozygotic twins with inflammatory bowel disease. TCRdb reprocessed the 5' RACE reads, keeping one entry per CDR3 protein, no DNA. The listing records fewer than 400,000 distinct CDR3 sequences. Specimen: blood. Receptors were obtained from a human donor with ulcerative colitis or Crohn's disease, or a healthy co-twin of an affected twin (not recorded which).

V gene TRBV6-2 or TRBV6-3 combines with J gene TRBJ2-3; TCRdb reports TRBD2, a call that lacks DNA to check it against. Germline-derived CDR1 and CDR2 are MNHEY and SVGEGT. The CDR3 has 17 amino acids. The CDR3 region is CASSYSRMSSPGDTQYF.

The chain couples TRBV28 to TRBJ2-1; TCRdb designates TRBD2, a call that cannot be tested without DNA. This CDR3 comprises 14 residues. Germline CDR1 MDHEN, CDR2 SYDVKM. CDR3 in amino acids: CASSGLHPTLEQFF.

The chain is built from TRBV28 and TRBJ2-7. The CDR3 is 11 residues long. Looked up from germline, CDR1 is MDHEN and CDR2 is SYDVKM. CDR3 loop: CASSLGLGQYF. Looking up the rest from reference TRBV28 and TRBJ2-7 gives the full variable domain: DVKVTQSSRYLVKRTGEKVFLECVQDMDHENMFWYRQDPGLGLRLIYFSYDVKMKEKGDIPEGYSVSREKKERFSLILESASTNQTSMYLCASSLGLGQYFGPGTRLTVT.

The rearrangement joins TRBV6-6 to TRBJ1-1. Germline V gene lookup returns CDR1 MNHNY and CDR2 SVGAGI (reference sequence). This CDR3 comprises 13 residues. CDR3 amino acids: CASVGRWNTEAFF.

This chain uses TRBV5-1 with TRBJ2-2. Germline CDR1 SGHRS, CDR2 YFSETQ. This CDR3 comprises 15 residues. The chain's CDR3 is CASSLSSENTGELFF.

The chain recombines TRBV2 with TRBJ2-5. CDR1 is SNHLY and CDR2 is FYNNEI in the germline V gene. The CDR3 runs to 16 residues. The CDR3 sequence is CASSGQRGKLRETQYF.

The V gene is TRBV20-1, the J gene TRBJ2-3; the D call from TCRdb, TRBD1, cannot be confirmed without DNA. The CDR3 runs to 14 residues. CDR1 is DFQATT, CDR2 SNEGSKA, per germline (reference sequence). The CDR3 reads CSAGGGLAADTQYF.

V and J are TRBV20-1 and TRBJ1-1. This CDR3 comprises 11 residues. Per the germline V gene, CDR1 is DFQATT and CDR2 is SNEGSKA (reference sequence). The CDR3 protein is CSASMNTEAFF.

This chain uses TRBV11-2 with TRBJ2-4; TCRdb selects TRBD2, and the lack of DNA leaves this call unchecked. Germline lookup yields CDR1 SGHAT and CDR2 FQNNGV. The CDR3 sequence is 18 residues long. CDR3 sequence reads: CASSSYSGVRRAKNIQYF.

The J gene is TRBJ2-1, the V gene TRBV12-3 or TRBV12-4; absent DNA, TCRdb's TRBD1 call cannot be checked. CDR3 length: 15 residues. The CDR3 loop is CASSPPGPTTNEQFF.

This chain uses TRBV6-2 or TRBV6-3 with TRBJ2-7. In germline, CDR1 is MNHEY, CDR2 SVGEGT. The CDR3 length is 13 residues. The CDR3 loop reads CASRLLGNYEQYF.

The chain has TRBV11-2 and TRBJ1-3; the TCRdb D gene call, TRBD1, has no DNA to confirm it. The length of the CDR3 is 18 residues. Germline CDR1 SGHAT, CDR2 FQNNGV. The CDR3 protein is CASSLVLGGVRSGNTIYF.

The chain couples TRBV28 to TRBJ2-1. Germline V lookup: CDR1 MDHEN, CDR2 SYDVKM. This CDR3 is built from 11 residues. The CDR3 is CASSFYDEQFF.

V and J are TRBV24-1 and TRBJ2-5; there is no DNA to check the TCRdb D call of TRBD1. This CDR3 has 13 residues. Germline CDR1 reads KGHDR; CDR2 reads SFDVKD. CDR3 region: CATSPGIEETQYF.

V usage is TRBV29-1 and J usage is TRBJ2-5; TCRdb picks TRBD1, but there is no DNA to check that call. CDR1 and CDR2 (germline): SQVTM, ANQGSEA. The CDR3 runs to 12 residues. Here the CDR3 reads CSELQGGETQYF. Supplemented by reference TRBV29-1 and TRBJ2-5, the full variable domain reads SAVISQKPSRDICQRGTSLTIQCQVDSQVTMMFWYRQQPGQSLTLIATANQGSEATYESGFVIDKFPISRPNLTFSTLTVSNMSPEDSSIYLCSELQGGETQYFGPGTRLLVL.

The V and J genes are TRBV7-8 and TRBJ2-5; checking the TCRdb D call of TRBD1 is not possible without DNA. CDR3 size: 14 residues. Germline CDR1 SGHVS, CDR2 FQNEAQ. This CDR3 is CASRQVWYQETQYF.

The chain carries TRBV6-1 and TRBJ2-2; TCRdb proposes TRBD2, but this gene call is untestable without DNA. CDR1 is MNHNS, CDR2 SASEGT, per germline. The CDR3 is 15 residues long. CDR3 amino acids: CASRTGTMISGELFF.

The chain recombines TRBV6-1 with TRBJ2-3; the D call from TCRdb, TRBD2, cannot be confirmed without DNA. Germline-derived CDR1 and CDR2 are MNHNS and SASEGT. The CDR3 extends over 16 amino acids. The CDR3 sequence: CASRRTSVTSTDTQYF.

The V gene is TRBV7-2, the J gene TRBJ2-3. Germline lookup yields CDR1 SGHTA and CDR2 FQGNSA. The CDR3 loop spans 14 amino acids. The CDR3 here is CASSLSSGTDTQYF.

J is TRBJ1-4 and V is TRBV5-5. The germline gives CDR1 SGHKS, CDR2 YYEKEE (reference sequence). The CDR3 has 15 residues. The chain's CDR3 is CASSLRLQANEKLFF.

The rearrangement joins TRBV20-1 to TRBJ2-1; TCRdb designates TRBD2, a call that cannot be tested without DNA. Looked up from germline, CDR1 is DFQATT and CDR2 is SNEGSKA (reference sequence). CDR3 size: 16 residues. Here the CDR3 reads CSASRRGRAEEDEQFF.

This chain links TRBV19 with TRBJ2-2; the D call from TCRdb, TRBD1, cannot be confirmed without DNA. The CDR3 is 15 residues long. In germline, CDR1 is LNHDA, CDR2 SQIVND (reference sequence). CDR3 region: CASRVGTGNTGELFF.

The chain joins TRBV5-6 to TRBJ2-2; TCRdb designates TRBD2, a call that cannot be tested without DNA. The germline V gene encodes CDR1 SGHDT and CDR2 YYEEEE. There are 19 residues in the CDR3. The CDR3 sequence is CASSFPTQTSGRGTGELFF.

The V and J genes are TRBV15 and TRBJ2-1; TCRdb designates TRBD1, a call that cannot be tested without DNA. The CDR3 runs 14 residues. Per the germline V gene, CDR1 is LNHNV and CDR2 is YYDKDF (reference sequence). The CDR3 loop reads CATSYLGTNNEQFF.